Listed below are T cell receptor beta chains from one sample, sequenced in a study of CD8+ T cells in alopecia areata. TCRdb's table, derived via immunoSEQ multiplex PCR, lists solely in-frame clones and lacks some. Of some 180,000 clones listed, approximately 55% are singletons. Sequencing was performed on CD8+ T cells sorted from blood, taken at week 24, from a patient treated with tofacitinib. The receptors were sampled from a human donor with alopecia areata. CDR3s leave out the opening cysteine and the closing phenylalanine or tryptophan. Each record gives: CDR3 length, V gene, CDR3 protein.

CDR3 length: 11
V gene: TRBV5-6
CDR3 protein: ASSPGTGNEQY

CDR3 length: 10
V gene: TRBV2
CDR3 protein: ATLDITTEAF

CDR3 length: 13
V gene: TRBV7-6
CDR3 protein: ASSRASSFGEKLF

CDR3 length: 11
V gene: TRBV30
CDR3 protein: AWDRGAVWGYT

CDR3 length: 15
V gene: TRBV4-3
CDR3 protein: ASSQDQQPRNAYEQY

CDR3 length: 16
V gene: TRBV29-1
CDR3 protein: SFLGLAGGRGSTDTQY

CDR3 length: 8
V gene: TRBV11-2
CDR3 protein: ASGGYEQY

CDR3 length: 11
V gene: TRBV27
CDR3 protein: ASSWGEGDTQY

CDR3 length: 13
V gene: TRBV29-1
CDR3 protein: SVGAGGPRYNEQF

CDR3 length: 13
V gene: TRBV4-3
CDR3 protein: ASSQGTGPNYEQY